Shown below are 2 T cell receptor beta chains from a single sample sequenced in a study of OX40 agonist ivuxolimab in advanced cancers. The assay was immunoSEQ multiplex PCR, and TCRdb's table has in-frame clones only and misses some. This table holds tens of thousands of clones, approximately 80% found once. This material consisted of CD4+ or CD8+ T cells sorted from blood, taken in a trial of the OX40 agonist ivuxolimab. The receptor source for this set is an adult with an advanced solid tumor such as melanoma, head and neck, liver or kidney cancer.

The gene calls are TRBV2 and TRBJ2-1, with 8 bases lining up with TRBD2. This CDR3 spans 16 amino acids. Germline CDR1 is SNHLY and CDR2 is FYNNEI. Germline trimming cut 7 bases from V and 7 bases from J; bases unmatched to any gene: 15. The CDR3 sequence is CASTPPGASGRNEQFF. DNA for the CDR3: TGTGCCAGCACCCCCCCGGGGGCTAGCGGGCGGAATGAGCAGTTCTTC.

Comments on this clone: Other DNA sequences within the sample encode an identical CDR3. This chain connects TRBV2 to TRBJ2-5; no definite D call. CDR1 SNHLY and CDR2 FYNNEI come from the germline V gene. The CDR3 runs to 11 residues. Deletions cut 3 bases from V and 5 bases from J, with 4 bases between. The CDR3, as DNA: TGTGCCAGCAGTGAGGAGGAGACCCAGTACTTC. It specifies CASSEEETQYF.